These T cell receptor beta chains were read from a single sample in a study of shared clonotypes between healthy human individuals. Measured with immunoSEQ multiplex PCR; TCRdb has only the in-frame clones, and not every one. The sample consists of some 2.3 million clones, more than 80% of them appearing once. Material: naive CD4+ T cells from PBMCs. The receptors derive from a man between 18 and 29 years old in good health. Some clones in this sample may be carry-over from other donors' samples. Both conserved end residues are part of each CDR3. The D gene is left open where the match is weak. Expanded clones are given a class, and other clones once, few, many or no size at all.

d_gene: .
abundance: .
j_gene: TRBJ1-1
v_gene: TRBV7-6
CDR3aa: CASSEVQNTEAFF
CDR3nt: TGTGCCAGCAGCGAAGTCCAGAACACTGAAGCTTTCTTT

d_gene: .
abundance: .
j_gene: TRBJ1-4
v_gene: TRBV4-1
CDR3aa: CASSRDGEKLFF
CDR3nt: TGCGCCAGCAGCCGCGACGGTGAAAAACTGTTTTTT

d_gene: .
abundance: .
j_gene: TRBJ2-2
v_gene: TRBV4-2
CDR3aa: CASSHGGLADTNTGELFF
CDR3nt: TGTGCCAGCAGCCACGGGGGGCTAGCAGACACGAACACCGGGGAGCTGTTTTTT

d_gene: TRBD2
abundance: .
j_gene: TRBJ2-7
v_gene: TRBV5-1
CDR3aa: CASSSSGGSYEQYF
CDR3nt: TGCGCCAGCAGCTCTAGCGGGGGGTCCTACGAGCAGTACTTC

d_gene: TRBD1
abundance: .
j_gene: TRBJ2-5
v_gene: TRBV18
CDR3aa: CASSPLDRVIETQYF
CDR3nt: TGTGCCAGCTCACCACTGGACAGGGTAATAGAGACCCAGTACTTC

d_gene: .
abundance: .
j_gene: TRBJ2-7
v_gene: TRBV28
CDR3aa: CASSLTLFSTRDNSYEQYF
CDR3nt: TGTGCCAGCAGTCTAACTCTATTCTCAACCCGGGACAACTCCTACGAGCAGTACTTC

d_gene: .
abundance: .
j_gene: TRBJ1-2
v_gene: TRBV7-9
CDR3aa: CASSFPTEATANYGYTF
CDR3nt: TGTGCCAGCAGCTTTCCGACAGAGGCTACAGCTAACTATGGCTACACCTTC

d_gene: TRBD2
abundance: .
j_gene: TRBJ2-7
v_gene: TRBV6-1
CDR3aa: CVTGGGISYEQYF
CDR3nt: TGTGTTACCGGGGGGGGAATCTCCTACGAGCAGTACTTC

d_gene: .
abundance: .
j_gene: TRBJ2-6
v_gene: TRBV30
CDR3aa: CAWDKTGVPGANVLTF
CDR3nt: TGTGCCTGGGATAAGACCGGTGTCCCAGGGGCCAACGTCCTGACTTTC

d_gene: TRBD2
abundance: .
j_gene: TRBJ2-1
v_gene: TRBV7-9
CDR3aa: CASSLTGRAYNEQFF
CDR3nt: TGTGCCAGCAGCTTAACCGGGAGGGCCTACAATGAGCAGTTCTTC

d_gene: TRBD1
abundance: once
j_gene: TRBJ1-2
v_gene: TRBV10-3
CDR3aa: CAISARQGGGYTF
CDR3nt: TGTGCCATCAGTGCTAGACAGGGGGGTGGCTACACCTTC

d_gene: .
abundance: once
j_gene: TRBJ2-2
v_gene: TRBV7-6
CDR3aa: CASSFITGELFF
CDR3nt: TGTGCCAGCAGCTTCATCACCGGGGAGCTGTTTTTT

d_gene: .
abundance: .
j_gene: TRBJ1-1
v_gene: TRBV27
CDR3aa: CASSLDPSDPEAFF
CDR3nt: TGTGCCAGCAGTTTAGACCCCTCTGACCCTGAAGCTTTCTTT

d_gene: .
abundance: .
j_gene: TRBJ1-1
v_gene: TRBV11-2
CDR3aa: CASSRRQPYSNTEAFF
CDR3nt: TGTGCCAGCAGCCGAAGACAACCCTACTCGAACACTGAAGCTTTCTTT

d_gene: .
abundance: .
j_gene: TRBJ1-5
v_gene: TRBV9
CDR3aa: CASSVGPASNQPQHF
CDR3nt: TGTGCCAGCAGCGTAGGGCCGGCCAGCAATCAGCCCCAGCATTTT

d_gene: TRBD2
abundance: .
j_gene: TRBJ2-1
v_gene: TRBV5-1
CDR3aa: CASSTGTTTIYNEQFF
CDR3nt: TGCGCCAGCAGCACCGGGACTACTACCATTTACAATGAGCAGTTCTTC

d_gene: .
abundance: .
j_gene: TRBJ1-2
v_gene: TRBV5-4
CDR3aa: CASSLSESGGYTF
CDR3nt: TGTGCCAGCAGCTTGTCGGAGTCGGGCGGCTACACCTTC

d_gene: TRBD1
abundance: .
j_gene: TRBJ2-7
v_gene: TRBV6-1
CDR3aa: CASSEFGTDYEQYF
CDR3nt: TGTGCCAGCAGTGAATTTGGGACAGACTACGAGCAGTACTTC

d_gene: .
abundance: .
j_gene: TRBJ2-5
v_gene: TRBV9
CDR3aa: CASSAQPGGQETQYF
CDR3nt: TGTGCCAGCAGCGCGCAACCGGGGGGCCAGGAGACCCAGTACTTC

d_gene: TRBD2
abundance: .
j_gene: TRBJ2-1
v_gene: TRBV5-1
CDR3aa: CASSLVRPGLAANNEQFF
CDR3nt: TGCGCCAGCAGCTTGGTACGGCCGGGACTAGCGGCTAACAATGAGCAGTTCTTC

d_gene: .
abundance: .
j_gene: TRBJ1-2
v_gene: TRBV28
CDR3aa: CASSLPSDSPGYTF
CDR3nt: TGTGCCAGCAGTTTACCCTCTGACAGCCCTGGCTACACCTTC

d_gene: .
abundance: once
j_gene: TRBJ2-7
v_gene: TRBV11-2
CDR3aa: CASSPGPSSYEQYF
CDR3nt: TGTGCCAGCAGCCCGGGACCAAGCTCCTACGAGCAGTACTTC

d_gene: TRBD1
abundance: once
j_gene: TRBJ2-7
v_gene: TRBV5-1
CDR3aa: CASSLGVTGQGYEQYF
CDR3nt: TGCGCCAGCAGCTTGGGTGTTACGGGACAGGGCTACGAGCAGTACTTC

d_gene: .
abundance: .
j_gene: TRBJ2-3
v_gene: TRBV7-2
CDR3aa: CASRTLEGWADTQYF
CDR3nt: TGTGCCAGCAGGACACTGGAGGGTTGGGCAGATACGCAGTATTTT

d_gene: TRBD1
abundance: once
j_gene: TRBJ2-3
v_gene: TRBV7-3
CDR3aa: CASSARGGQYTDTQYF
CDR3nt: TGTGCCAGCAGCGCTCGTGGGGGACAGTACACAGATACGCAGTATTTT

d_gene: .
abundance: .
j_gene: TRBJ2-2
v_gene: TRBV5-8
CDR3aa: CASSLDRAIGPGELFF
CDR3nt: TGTGCCAGCAGCTTGGACAGGGCCATTGGGCCCGGGGAGCTGTTTTTT

d_gene: .
abundance: .
j_gene: TRBJ2-1
v_gene: TRBV5-1
CDR3aa: CASSLGSSYNEQFF
CDR3nt: TGCGCCAGCAGCTTGGGCAGCTCCTACAATGAGCAGTTCTTC

d_gene: .
abundance: .
j_gene: TRBJ2-2
v_gene: TRBV7-2
CDR3aa: CAIPQGAQNTGELFF
CDR3nt: TGTGCCATCCCCCAAGGGGCCCAGAACACCGGGGAGCTGTTTTTT

d_gene: .
abundance: .
j_gene: TRBJ1-6
v_gene: TRBV28
CDR3aa: CASSRTANNSPLHF
CDR3nt: TGTGCCAGCAGCCGGACAGCCAATAATTCACCCCTCCACTTT

d_gene: .
abundance: .
j_gene: TRBJ2-7
v_gene: TRBV6-6
CDR3aa: CASSRDGSYEQYF
CDR3nt: TGTGCCAGCAGTCGGGACGGCTCCTACGAGCAGTACTTC

d_gene: .
abundance: .
j_gene: TRBJ2-3
v_gene: TRBV21-1
CDR3aa: CASSKAFRGRAPDTQYF
CDR3nt: TGTGCCAGCAGCAAAGCGTTTCGCGGGAGGGCCCCAGATACGCAGTATTTT

d_gene: .
abundance: .
j_gene: TRBJ2-3
v_gene: TRBV5-8
CDR3aa: CASSHGPSEIGDTQYF
CDR3nt: TGTGCCAGCAGCCACGGGCCTTCCGAGATAGGAGACACGCAGTATTTT

d_gene: .
abundance: .
j_gene: TRBJ2-7
v_gene: TRBV25-1
CDR3aa: CASAKGQLYEQYF
CDR3nt: TGTGCCAGCGCGAAAGGGCAGCTCTACGAGCAGTACTTC

d_gene: .
abundance: few
j_gene: TRBJ1-1
v_gene: TRBV11-3
CDR3aa: CASSSSNTEAFF
CDR3nt: TGTGCCAGCAGCTCAAGTAACACTGAAGCTTTCTTT

d_gene: .
abundance: .
j_gene: TRBJ1-1
v_gene: TRBV6-5
CDR3aa: CASSLRQGNTEAFF
CDR3nt: TGTGCCAGCAGCCTCCGGCAGGGGAACACTGAAGCTTTCTTT

d_gene: .
abundance: .
j_gene: TRBJ2-7
v_gene: TRBV18
CDR3aa: CASSLHGGRYEQYF
CDR3nt: TGTGCCAGCTCACTACACGGGGGGCGTTACGAGCAGTACTTC

d_gene: .
abundance: .
j_gene: TRBJ2-2
v_gene: TRBV6-5
CDR3aa: CASRAGTYNTGELFF
CDR3nt: TGTGCCAGCAGGGCCGGGACTTACAACACCGGGGAGCTGTTTTTT

d_gene: .
abundance: .
j_gene: TRBJ2-7
v_gene: TRBV28
CDR3aa: CASSLVQAYEQYF
CDR3nt: TGTGCCAGCAGTTTGGTCCAGGCCTACGAGCAGTACTTC

d_gene: TRBD2
abundance: .
j_gene: TRBJ2-3
v_gene: TRBV27
CDR3aa: CASSPLAGVADTQYF
CDR3nt: TGTGCCAGCAGCCCCTTAGCGGGAGTAGCAGATACGCAGTATTTT

d_gene: .
abundance: .
j_gene: TRBJ2-3
v_gene: TRBV5-4
CDR3aa: CASSLSPSDTQYF
CDR3nt: TGTGCCAGCAGCCTAAGCCCCAGTGATACGCAGTATTTT

d_gene: .
abundance: .
j_gene: TRBJ2-6
v_gene: TRBV19
CDR3aa: CASTAGSSGANVLTF
CDR3nt: TGTGCCAGTACTGCAGGTAGCTCTGGGGCCAACGTCCTGACTTTC

d_gene: .
abundance: .
j_gene: TRBJ2-4
v_gene: TRBV7-2
CDR3aa: CASSSTGTGVKGQYF
CDR3nt: TGTGCCAGCAGCTCTACCGGGACGGGGGTGAAGGGGCAGTACTTC

d_gene: .
abundance: .
j_gene: TRBJ1-1
v_gene: TRBV18
CDR3aa: CASSPLGSSEAFF
CDR3nt: TGTGCCAGCTCACCCCTCGGGAGCTCTGAAGCTTTCTTT